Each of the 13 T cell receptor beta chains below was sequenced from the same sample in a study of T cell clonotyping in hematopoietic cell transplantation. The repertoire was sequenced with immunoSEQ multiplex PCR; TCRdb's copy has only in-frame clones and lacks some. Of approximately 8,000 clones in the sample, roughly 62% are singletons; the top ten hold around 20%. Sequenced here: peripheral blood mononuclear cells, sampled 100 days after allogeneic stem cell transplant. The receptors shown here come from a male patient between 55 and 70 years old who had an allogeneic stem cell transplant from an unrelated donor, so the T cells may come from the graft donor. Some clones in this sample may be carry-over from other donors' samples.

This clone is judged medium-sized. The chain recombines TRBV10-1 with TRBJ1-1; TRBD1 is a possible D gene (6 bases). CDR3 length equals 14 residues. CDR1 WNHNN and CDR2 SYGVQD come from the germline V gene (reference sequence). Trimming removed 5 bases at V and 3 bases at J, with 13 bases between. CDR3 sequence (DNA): TGCGCCAGCAGTCAGGGGTTGGAAGACACTGAAGCTTTCTTT. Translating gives CASSQGLEDTEAFF.

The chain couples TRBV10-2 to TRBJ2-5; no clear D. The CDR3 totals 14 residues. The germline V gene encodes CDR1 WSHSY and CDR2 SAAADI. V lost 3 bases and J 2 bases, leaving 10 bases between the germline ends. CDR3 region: CASSDTSKQETQYF. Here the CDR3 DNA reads TGCGCCAGCAGTGATACCTCAAAGCAAGAGACCCAGTACTTC.

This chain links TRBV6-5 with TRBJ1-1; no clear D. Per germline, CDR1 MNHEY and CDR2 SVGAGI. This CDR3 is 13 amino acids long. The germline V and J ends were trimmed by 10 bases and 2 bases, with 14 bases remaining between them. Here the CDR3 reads CATNRVGNTEAFF. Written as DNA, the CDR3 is TGTGCCACCAACCGGGTCGGTAACACTGAAGCTTTCTTT.

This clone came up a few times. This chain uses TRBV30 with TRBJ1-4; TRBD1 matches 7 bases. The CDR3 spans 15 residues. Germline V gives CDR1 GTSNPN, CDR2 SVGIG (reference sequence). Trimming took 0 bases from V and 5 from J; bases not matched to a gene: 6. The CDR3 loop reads CAWSVQDRRNEKLFF. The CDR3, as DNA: TGTGCCTGGAGTGTGCAGGACAGGCGCAATGAAAAACTGTTTTTT.

CDR3: CASRDRKLISEQYF. In DNA, the CDR3 is TGTGCCAGCAGGGACAGGAAGCTCATCTCCGAGCAGTACTTC. The chain combines TRBV6-5 with TRBJ2-7, with TRBD1 matching 7 bases. CDR1 and CDR2 (germline): MNHEY, SVGAGI. Germline trimming cut 6 bases from V and 6 bases from J; bases unmatched to any gene: 11. The CDR3 length is 14 residues.

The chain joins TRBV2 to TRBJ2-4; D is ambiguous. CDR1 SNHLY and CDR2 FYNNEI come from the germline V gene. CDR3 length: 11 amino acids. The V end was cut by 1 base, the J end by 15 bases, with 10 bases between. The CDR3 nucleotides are TGTGCCAGCAGTGAAGACCGCCGAGGGTACTTC. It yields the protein CASSEDRRGYF.

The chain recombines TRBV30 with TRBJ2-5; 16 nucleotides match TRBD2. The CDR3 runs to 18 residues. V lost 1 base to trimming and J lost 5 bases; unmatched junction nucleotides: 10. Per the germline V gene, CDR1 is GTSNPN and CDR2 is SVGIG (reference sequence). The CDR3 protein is CAWSGPGLAGGPGETQYF. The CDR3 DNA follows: TGTGCCTGGAGTGGTCCGGGACTAGCGGGGGGGCCGGGCGAGACCCAGTACTTC.

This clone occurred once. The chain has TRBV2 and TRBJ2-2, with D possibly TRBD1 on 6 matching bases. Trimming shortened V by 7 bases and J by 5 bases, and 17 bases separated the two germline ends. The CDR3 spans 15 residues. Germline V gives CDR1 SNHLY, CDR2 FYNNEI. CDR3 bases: TGTGCCAGCACGGTCAGGGGTATGGGGACCGGGGAGCTGTTTTTT. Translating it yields CASTVRGMGTGELFF.

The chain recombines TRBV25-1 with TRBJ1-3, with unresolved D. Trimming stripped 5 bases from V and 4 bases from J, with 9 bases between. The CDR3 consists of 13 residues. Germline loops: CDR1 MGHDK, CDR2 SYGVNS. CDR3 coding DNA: TGTGCCAGCAGTCCGACTGGAGGAAACACCATATATTTT. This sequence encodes CASSPTGGNTIYF. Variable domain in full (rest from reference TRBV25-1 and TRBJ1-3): EADIYQTPRYLVIGTGKKITLECSQTMGHDKMYWYQQDPGMELHLIHYSYGVNSTEKGDLSSESTVSRIRTEHFPLTLESARPSHTSQYLCASSPTGGNTIYFGEGSWLTVV.

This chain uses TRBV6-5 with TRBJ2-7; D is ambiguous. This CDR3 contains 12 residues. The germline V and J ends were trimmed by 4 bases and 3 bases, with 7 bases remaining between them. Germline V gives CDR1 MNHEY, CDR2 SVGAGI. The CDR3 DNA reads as TGTGCCAGCAGTTTAACGGGCTACGAGCAGTACTTC. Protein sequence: CASSLTGYEQYF.

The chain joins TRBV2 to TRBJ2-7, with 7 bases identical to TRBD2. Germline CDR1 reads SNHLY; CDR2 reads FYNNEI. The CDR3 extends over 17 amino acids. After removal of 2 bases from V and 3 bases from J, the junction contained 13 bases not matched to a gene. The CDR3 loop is CASSEFSGRGTYYEQYF. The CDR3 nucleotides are TGTGCCAGCAGTGAATTTTCTGGGCGGGGGACTTACTACGAGCAGTACTTC. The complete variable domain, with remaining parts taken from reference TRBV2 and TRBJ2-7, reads EPEVTQTPSHQVTQMGQEVILRCVPISNHLYFYWYRQILGQKVEFLVSFYNNEISEKSEIFDDQFSVERPDGSNFTLKIRSTKLEDSAMYFCASSEFSGRGTYYEQYFGPGTRLTVT.

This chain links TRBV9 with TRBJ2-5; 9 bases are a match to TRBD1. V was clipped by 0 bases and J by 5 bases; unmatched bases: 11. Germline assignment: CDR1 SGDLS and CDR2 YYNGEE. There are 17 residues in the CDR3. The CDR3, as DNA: TGTGCCAGCAGCGTAGGCTTGGACAGGGGAATCGGGGAGACCCAGTACTTC. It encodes CASSVGLDRGIGETQYF. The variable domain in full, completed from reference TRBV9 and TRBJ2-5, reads DSGVTQTPKHLITATGQRVTLRCSPRSGDLSVYWYQQSLDQGLQFLIQYYNGEERAKGNILERFSAQQFPDLHSELNLSSLELGDSALYFCASSVGLDRGIGETQYFGPGTRLLVL.

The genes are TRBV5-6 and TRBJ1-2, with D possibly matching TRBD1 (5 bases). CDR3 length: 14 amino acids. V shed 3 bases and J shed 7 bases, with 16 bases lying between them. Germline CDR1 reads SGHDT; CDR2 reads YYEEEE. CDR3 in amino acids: CASSSRGPGGGYTF. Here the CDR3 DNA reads TGTGCCAGCAGCTCTCGGGGTCCGGGGGGTGGCTACACCTTC.